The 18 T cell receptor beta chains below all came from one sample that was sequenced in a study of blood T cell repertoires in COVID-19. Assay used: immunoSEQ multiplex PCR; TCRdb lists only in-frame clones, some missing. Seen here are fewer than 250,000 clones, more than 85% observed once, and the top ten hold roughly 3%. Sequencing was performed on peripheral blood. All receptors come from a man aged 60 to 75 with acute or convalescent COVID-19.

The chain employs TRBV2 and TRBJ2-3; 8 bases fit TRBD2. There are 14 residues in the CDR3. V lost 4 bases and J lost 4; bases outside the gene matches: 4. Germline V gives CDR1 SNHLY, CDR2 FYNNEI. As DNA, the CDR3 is TGTGCCAGCAGTGTACGGGGGGGCCCAGATACGCAGTATTTT. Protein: CASSVRGGPDTQYF. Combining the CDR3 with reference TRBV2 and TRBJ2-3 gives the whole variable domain EPEVTQTPSHQVTQMGQEVILRCVPISNHLYFYWYRQILGQKVEFLVSFYNNEISEKSEIFDDQFSVERPDGSNFTLKIRSTKLEDSAMYFCASSVRGGPDTQYFGPGTRLTVL.

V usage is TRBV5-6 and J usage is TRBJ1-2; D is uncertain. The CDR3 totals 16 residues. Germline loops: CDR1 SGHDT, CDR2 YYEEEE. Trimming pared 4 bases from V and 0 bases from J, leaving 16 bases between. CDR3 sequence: CASSKFQAGANYGYTF. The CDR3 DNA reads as TGTGCCAGCAGCAAATTCCAGGCGGGAGCTAACTATGGCTACACCTTC.

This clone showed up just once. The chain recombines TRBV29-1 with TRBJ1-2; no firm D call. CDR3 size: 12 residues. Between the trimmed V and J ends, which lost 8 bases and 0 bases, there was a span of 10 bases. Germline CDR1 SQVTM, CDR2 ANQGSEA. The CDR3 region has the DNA TGCAGCCCGGTGAGGTCTAACTATGGCTACACCTTC. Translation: CSPVRSNYGYTF.

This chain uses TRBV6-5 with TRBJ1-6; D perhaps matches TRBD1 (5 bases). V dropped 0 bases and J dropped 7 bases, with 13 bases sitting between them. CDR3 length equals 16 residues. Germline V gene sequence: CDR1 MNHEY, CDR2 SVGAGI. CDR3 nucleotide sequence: TGTGCCAGCAGTTACTCTCACAGGTTTAAAAATTCACCCCTCCACTTT. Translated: CASSYSHRFKNSPLHF.

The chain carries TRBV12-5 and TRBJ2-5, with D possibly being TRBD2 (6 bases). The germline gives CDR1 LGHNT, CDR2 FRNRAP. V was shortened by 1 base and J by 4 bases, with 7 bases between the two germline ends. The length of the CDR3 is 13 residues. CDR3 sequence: CASGLAGGETQYF. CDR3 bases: TGTGCTAGTGGTTTGGCCGGGGGAGAGACCCAGTACTTC.

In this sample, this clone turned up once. The CDR3 sequence: CASSQDLSGETSTDTQYF. The CDR3 bases are TGTGCCAGCAGCCAAGATCTATCGGGGGAAACTAGCACAGATACGCAGTATTTT. The chain links TRBV3-1 (or the pseudogene TRBV3-2) to TRBJ2-3; perhaps TRBD2 as D (6 bases). V was shortened by 0 bases and J by 0 bases, with 16 bases between the two germline ends. Germline V gives CDR1 LGHDT, CDR2 YNNKEL (reference sequence). This CDR3 has 18 amino acids.

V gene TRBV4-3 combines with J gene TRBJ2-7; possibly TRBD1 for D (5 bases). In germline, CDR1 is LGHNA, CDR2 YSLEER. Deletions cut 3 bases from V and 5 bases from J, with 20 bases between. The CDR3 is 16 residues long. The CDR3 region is CASSHGRQTIPDEQYF. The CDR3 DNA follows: TGCGCCAGCAGCCACGGACGACAGACCATCCCCGACGAGCAGTACTTC.

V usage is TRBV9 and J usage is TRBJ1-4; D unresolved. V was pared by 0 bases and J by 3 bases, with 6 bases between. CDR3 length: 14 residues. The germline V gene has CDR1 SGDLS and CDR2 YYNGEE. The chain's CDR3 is CASSVGRANEKLFF. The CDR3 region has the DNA TGTGCCAGCAGCGTAGGACGGGCTAATGAAAAACTGTTTTTT.

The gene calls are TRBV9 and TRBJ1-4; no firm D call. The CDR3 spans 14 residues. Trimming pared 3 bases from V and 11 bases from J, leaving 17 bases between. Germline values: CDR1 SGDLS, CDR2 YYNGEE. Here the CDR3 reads CASSARREEDKLFF. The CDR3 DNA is TGTGCCAGCAGCGCCCGGAGAGAGGAGGACAAACTGTTTTTT.

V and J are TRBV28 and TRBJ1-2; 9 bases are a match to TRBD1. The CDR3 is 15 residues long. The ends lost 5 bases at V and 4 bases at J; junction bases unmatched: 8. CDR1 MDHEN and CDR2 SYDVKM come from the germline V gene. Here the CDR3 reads CASSMEATGGYGYTF. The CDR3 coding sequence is TGTGCCAGCAGTATGGAAGCGACAGGGGGCTATGGCTACACCTTC.

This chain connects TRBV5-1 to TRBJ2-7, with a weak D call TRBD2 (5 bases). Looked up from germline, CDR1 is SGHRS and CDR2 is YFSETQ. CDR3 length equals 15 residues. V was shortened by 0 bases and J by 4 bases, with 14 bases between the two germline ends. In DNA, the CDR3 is TGCGCCAGCAGCTTGGGTGGCGGGCGTACTTACGAGCAGTACTTC. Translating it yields CASSLGGGRTYEQYF.

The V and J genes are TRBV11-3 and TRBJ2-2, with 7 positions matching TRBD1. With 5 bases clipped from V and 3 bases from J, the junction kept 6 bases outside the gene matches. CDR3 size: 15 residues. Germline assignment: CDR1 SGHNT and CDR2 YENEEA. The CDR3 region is CASSNRDSYTGELFF. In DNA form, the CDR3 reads TGTGCCAGCAGCAACCGGGACAGCTACACCGGGGAGCTGTTTTTT.

Here the CDR3 DNA reads TGTGCCACCTCCCGTCCGGGACAGATAGCGACCCAGTACTTC. This gives the protein CATSRPGQIATQYF. The rearrangement links TRBV25-1 to TRBJ2-5; 7 nucleotides match TRBD1. J gave up 7 bases and V 10 bases, and 15 bases lay outside the gene matches. This CDR3 contains 14 residues. Germline V gene lookup returns CDR1 MGHDK and CDR2 SYGVNS. The whole variable domain, filled in from reference TRBV25-1 and TRBJ2-5, reads EADIYQTPRYLVIGTGKKITLECSQTMGHDKMYWYQQDPGMELHLIHYSYGVNSTEKGDLSSESTVSRIRTEHFPLTLESARPSHTSQYLCATSRPGQIATQYFGPGTRLLVL.

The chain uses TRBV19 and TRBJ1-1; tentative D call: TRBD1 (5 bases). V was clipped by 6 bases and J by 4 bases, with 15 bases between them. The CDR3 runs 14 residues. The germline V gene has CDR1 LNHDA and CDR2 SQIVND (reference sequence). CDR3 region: CASSPQGRVTEAFF. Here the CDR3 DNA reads TGTGCCAGTAGCCCGCAGGGTAGGGTCACTGAAGCTTTCTTT.

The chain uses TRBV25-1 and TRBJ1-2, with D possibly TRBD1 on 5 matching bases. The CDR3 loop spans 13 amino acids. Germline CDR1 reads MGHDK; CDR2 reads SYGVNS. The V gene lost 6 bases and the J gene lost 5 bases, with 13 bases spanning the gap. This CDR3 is CASRDSLLYGYTF. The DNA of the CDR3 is TGTGCCAGCAGAGACAGCTTATTATATGGCTACACCTTC.

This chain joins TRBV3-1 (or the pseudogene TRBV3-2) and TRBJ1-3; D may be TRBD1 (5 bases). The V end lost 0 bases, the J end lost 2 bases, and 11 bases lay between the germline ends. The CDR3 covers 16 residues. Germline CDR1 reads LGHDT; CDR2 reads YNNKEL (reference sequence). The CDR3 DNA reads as TGTGCCAGCAGCCAAGATCTTACCAGGGCTGGAAACACCATATATTTT. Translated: CASSQDLTRAGNTIYF.

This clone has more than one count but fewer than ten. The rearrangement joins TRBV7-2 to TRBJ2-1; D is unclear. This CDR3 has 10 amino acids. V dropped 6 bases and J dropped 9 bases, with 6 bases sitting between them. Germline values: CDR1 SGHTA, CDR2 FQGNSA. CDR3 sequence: CASRTLEQFF. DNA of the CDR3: TGTGCCAGCAGGACTCTTGAGCAGTTCTTC.

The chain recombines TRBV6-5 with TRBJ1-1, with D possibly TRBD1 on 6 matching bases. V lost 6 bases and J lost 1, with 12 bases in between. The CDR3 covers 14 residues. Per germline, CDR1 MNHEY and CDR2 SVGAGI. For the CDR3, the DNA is TGTGCCAGCAGACCAAGGGGGAAGAACACTGAAGCTTTCTTT. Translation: CASRPRGKNTEAFF.